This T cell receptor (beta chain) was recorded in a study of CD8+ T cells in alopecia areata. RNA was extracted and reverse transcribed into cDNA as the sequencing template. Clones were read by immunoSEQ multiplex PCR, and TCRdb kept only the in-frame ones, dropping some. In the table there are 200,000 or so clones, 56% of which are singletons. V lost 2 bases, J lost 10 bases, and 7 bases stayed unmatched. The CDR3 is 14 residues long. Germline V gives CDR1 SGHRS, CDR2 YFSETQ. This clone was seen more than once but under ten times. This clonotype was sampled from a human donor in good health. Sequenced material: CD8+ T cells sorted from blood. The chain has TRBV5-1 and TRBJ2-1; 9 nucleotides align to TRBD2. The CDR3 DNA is TGCGCCAGCAGCTTATCTAGCGGGGCGGGAGAGCAGTTCTTC. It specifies CASSLSSGAGEQFF.